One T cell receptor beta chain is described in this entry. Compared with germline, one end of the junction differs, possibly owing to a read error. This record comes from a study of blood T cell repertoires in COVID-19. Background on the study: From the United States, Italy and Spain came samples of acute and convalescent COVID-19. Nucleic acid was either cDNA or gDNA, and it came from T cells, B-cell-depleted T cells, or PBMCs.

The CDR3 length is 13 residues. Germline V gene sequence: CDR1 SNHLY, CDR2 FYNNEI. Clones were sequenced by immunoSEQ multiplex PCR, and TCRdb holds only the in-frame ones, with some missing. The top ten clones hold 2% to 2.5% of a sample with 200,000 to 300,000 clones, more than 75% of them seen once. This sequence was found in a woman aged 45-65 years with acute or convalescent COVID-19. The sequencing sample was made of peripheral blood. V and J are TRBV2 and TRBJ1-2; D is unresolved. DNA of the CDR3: TGTGCCAGTTTAGCACAGACTAACGATGGCTACACCTTC. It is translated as CASLAQTNDGYTF.